This T cell receptor (beta chain) was obtained from a study of T-cell memory formation after mild COVID-19. The CDR3 length is 15 residues. Per germline, CDR1 SNHLY and CDR2 FYNNEI. J was trimmed by 8 bases and V by 4 bases; bases with no gene match: 6. Overall study findings and caveats: Confirmation of SARS-CoV-2 specificity was lacking for second-wave clones peaking day 37.

TCRdb reprocessed the 5' RACE reads with MiXCR, giving one entry per CDR3 protein. The sample comprises some 300,000 distinct CDR3 sequences, around a fifth of which are singletons, and roughly 23% rests with the top ten. A note on this clonotype: Its specificity is not known.

Sequencing was done on a sample of PBMCs or a T cell subset sorted from them (not recorded which). The chain combines TRBV2 with TRBJ2-1, with 12 bases identical to TRBD2. The clonotype comes from a man between 18 and 35 years old who had mild COVID-19 (a few samples of this study predate the infection). Cell type and time point are not known. The CDR3 sequence is CASSGELAGGDEQFF. The CDR3 DNA sequence: TGTGCCAGCAGTGGCGAACTAGCGGGAGGCGATGAGCAGTTCTTC. The full variable domain, in which reference TRBV2 and TRBJ2-1 provide the parts outside the CDR3, is EPEVTQTPSHQVTQMGQEVILRCVPISNHLYFYWYRQILGQKVEFLVSFYNNEISEKSEIFDDQFSVERPDGSNFTLKIRSTKLEDSAMYFCASSGELAGGDEQFFGPGTRLTVL.